Listed below are T cell receptor beta chains from one sample, sequenced in a study of cytomegalovirus exposure and HLA in healthy donors. Sequenced by immunoSEQ multiplex PCR; TCRdb stores in-frame clones only, minus some. The sample gives about 56,000 clones, 85% to 95% of which show up once; about 5.8% is in the top ten. The sample was PBMCs. These TCRs come from a young woman in good health and CMV-seronegative. Each CDR3 is given with its conserved first and last residue. The D gene is left open where the match is weak. Size is omitted from some rows. Given values are once, few, many or a class for expanded clones.

. | TRBJ2-7 | TRBV2 | TRBD1 | TGTGCCAGCGACGGACAGGACTCCTACGAGCAGTACTTC | CASDGQDSYEQYF
. | TRBJ1-1 | TRBV2 | TRBD1 | TGTGCCAGCAGTGAAGAACAGGGGGCTCCCTGGAACACTGAAGCTTTCTTT | CASSEEQGAPWNTEAFF
. | TRBJ1-5 | TRBV19 | . | TGTGCCAGTAGTATGTATAATCAGCCCCAGCATTTT | CASSMYNQPQHF
. | TRBJ2-1 | TRBV2 | TRBD2 | TGTGCCAGCAGTAATCAAGGGGGACTAGCGGCCTACAATGAGCAGTTCTTC | CASSNQGGLAAYNEQFF
. | TRBJ1-1 | TRBV5-1 | . | TGCGCCAGCGCTGAGGGCAGAACGGGGAATACTGAAGCTTTCTTT | CASAEGRTGNTEAFF
. | TRBJ2-3 | TRBV2 | . | TGTGCCAGCGGGGCGATCCTCGGGTACACAGATACGCAGTATTTT | CASGAILGYTDTQYF
. | TRBJ1-2 | TRBV21-1 | . | TGTGCCAGGGCCCCCGCTGTGCATGGCTACACCTTC | CARAPAVHGYTF
. | TRBJ2-5 | TRBV11-3 | TRBD1 | TGTGCCAGCAGCTGGGACAGCCAGAACCCTCAAGAGACCCAGTACTTC | CASSWDSQNPQETQYF
. | TRBJ2-1 | TRBV7-6 | TRBD2 | TGTGCCAGCAGCTCCCTAGCGGGGGGGCCAAATGAGCAGTTCTTC | CASSSLAGGPNEQFF
. | TRBJ2-2 | TRBV11-3 | TRBD2 | TGTGCCAGCAGCTCTAGCGGGGGGGCCTCCGGGGAGCTGTTTTTT | CASSSSGGASGELFF
. | TRBJ1-6 | TRBV19 | TRBD1 | TGTGCCAGTAGTATTACAGGGGTAGAAAATTCACCCCTCCACTTT | CASSITGVENSPLHF
. | TRBJ1-1 | TRBV15 | TRBD1 | TGTGCCACCAGCAGAGGGACCCGGACAGGGAAGGCTGAAGCTTTCTTT | CATSRGTRTGKAEAFF
. | TRBJ1-1 | TRBV7-9 | . | TGTGCCAGCACGGGGGAGGCTGAAGCTTTCTTT | CASTGEAEAFF
. | TRBJ2-5 | TRBV2 | TRBD2 | TGTGCCAGCAAGGCTAGCGGGGGGGCCTTAACGGAGACCCAGTACTTC | CASKASGGALTETQYF
once | TRBJ1-1 | TRBV29-1 | . | TGCAGCGCCACGGGGACATTGACTACTGAAGCTTTCTTT | CSATGTLTTEAFF
. | TRBJ2-3 | TRBV5-1 | . | TGCGCCAGCAGCTTGGCCGGGGTGGGGACAGATACGCAGTATTTT | CASSLAGVGTDTQYF
. | TRBJ1-1 | TRBV27 | . | TGTGCCAGCAGTGCGGGGGGGGGCACTGAAGCTTTCTTT | CASSAGGGTEAFF
. | TRBJ2-7 | TRBV11-2 | TRBD2 | TGTGCCAGCAGCTTAAGCGGGGGGGGTCTTTACGAGCAGTACTTC | CASSLSGGGLYEQYF
. | TRBJ1-5 | TRBV7-6 | . | TGTGCCAGCAGCCTAGTTAAGGGAGCTCAGCCCCAGCATTTT | CASSLVKGAQPQHF
. | TRBJ2-1 | TRBV6-4 | TRBD2 | TGTGCCAGCAGTGATTCTGGACTAGATTACAATGAGCAGTTCTTC | CASSDSGLDYNEQFF
. | TRBJ2-5 | TRBV7-2 | . | TGTGCCAGCAGCTTAGGGGCAGAGCAAGAGACCCAGTACTTC | CASSLGAEQETQYF
. | TRBJ1-5 | TRBV5-1 | . | TGCGCCAGCAGCTTGGATCCTCTGAGCTCTAGCAATCAGCCCCAGCATTTT | CASSLDPLSSSNQPQHF
. | TRBJ2-5 | TRBV9 | TRBD2 | TGTGCCAGCAGCGTATCAGCTAGCGGGGTTCAAGAGACCCAGTACTTC | CASSVSASGVQETQYF
. | TRBJ2-3 | TRBV6-5 | TRBD2 | TGTGCCAGCAGTTGGCGGGCGGGAGAAACAGATACGCAGTATTTT | CASSWRAGETDTQYF
. | TRBJ2-2 | TRBV19 | . | TGTGCCAGTAGTATCCGGAGTGTCACCGGGGAGCTGTTTTTT | CASSIRSVTGELFF
few | TRBJ1-4 | TRBV19 | . | TGTGCCAGTAGGGGGACAATCCAAGAAAAACTGTTTTTT | CASRGTIQEKLFF
. | TRBJ1-5 | TRBV5-6 | TRBD1 | TGTGCCAGCAGCTTAAGTTCGGACAGGCCCGATGGGCCCCAGCATTTT | CASSLSSDRPDGPQHF
. | TRBJ2-5 | TRBV2 | TRBD2 | TGTGCCAGTACCCTCTTGCGGGAGAGAGAGACCCAGTACTTC | CASTLLRERETQYF